This is a list of T cell receptor beta chains from one sample in a study of blood T cells in healthy people across ages. Each CDR3 protein is one row after TCRdb ran MiXCR on the 5' RACE reads. The sample lists over 600,000 distinct CDR3 sequences; 56% were seen once. Material for sequencing was blood. Every receptor here comes from a man aged 35-49 years in good health. The CDR3 runs from the conserved cysteine through the conserved F or W. The D gene is left open where the match is weak. Some rows have no size entry. The others give once, few or many, or a class for an expanded clone.

v_call	d_call	j_call	clone_size	cdr3_aa	cdr3_nt
TRBV10-3	-	TRBJ2-1	-	CAISEWSPEQFF	TGTGCCATCAGTGAGTGGTCTCCAGAGCAGTTCTTC
TRBV20-1	TRBD2	TRBJ2-1	few	CSAPTSGAYNEQFF	TGCAGTGCTCCCACTAGCGGGGCTTACAATGAGCAGTTCTTC
TRBV7-2	-	TRBJ2-1	few	CASSFGFARRVGEQFF	TGTGCCAGCAGCTTCGGTTTCGCTCGCAGGGTGGGTGAGCAGTTCTTC
TRBV7-9	TRBD2	TRBJ2-5	-	CASSSRGGGQETQYF	TGTGCCAGCAGCTCTCGCGGCGGGGGACAAGAGACCCAGTACTTC
TRBV5-5	TRBD2	TRBJ2-7	few	CASSLADGDPYEQYF	TGTGCCAGCAGCCTAGCGGACGGTGACCCATACGAGCAGTACTTC
TRBV4-1	-	TRBJ1-6	-	CAWPDEGRDNSPLHF	TGCGCCTGGCCGGACGAGGGGAGGGATAATTCACCCCTCCACTTT
TRBV7-8	-	TRBJ2-1	few	CASSRRDGGVGEQFF	TGTGCCAGCAGCCGCCGGGACGGAGGGGTGGGTGAGCAGTTCTTC
TRBV6-2/TRBV6-3	-	TRBJ2-3	-	CASRNEVWRGPSTDTQYF	TGTGCCAGCAGAAACGAGGTCTGGCGGGGGCCAAGCACAGATACGCAGTATTTT
TRBV7-2	-	TRBJ2-3	-	CASSRQRTGTTDTQYF	TGTGCCAGCAGCCGACAAAGGACGGGGACCACAGATACGCAGTATTTT
TRBV3-1	-	TRBJ2-7	-	CASSHMMYEQYF	TGTGCCAGCAGCCACATGATGTACGAGCAGTACTTC
TRBV5-4	-	TRBJ2-4	many	CASSLENRDSSAKNIQYF	TGTGCCAGCAGCTTGGAAAACCGGGACTCGTCAGCCAAAAACATTCAGTACTTC
TRBV18	-	TRBJ2-7	-	CASSSSPGVVEQYF	TGTGCCAGCTCATCCTCCCCGGGGGTCGTCGAGCAGTACTTC
TRBV7-9	TRBD1	TRBJ1-1	-	CASSEQGVDAEAFF	TGTGCCAGCAGCGAACAGGGGGTCGACGCTGAAGCTTTCTTT
TRBV7-2	TRBD1	TRBJ1-2	few	CASHRGNYGYTF	TGTGCCAGCCACAGGGGGAACTATGGCTACACCTTC
TRBV28	-	TRBJ2-6	once	CASSRFGGTVSGANVLTF	TGTGCCAGCAGCCGTTTTGGGGGTACCGTCTCTGGGGCCAACGTCCTGACTTTC
TRBV4-3	-	TRBJ1-5	-	CASSAGTHSNQPQHF	TGCGCCAGCAGTGCCGGGACCCATAGCAATCAGCCCCAGCATTTT
TRBV7-8	TRBD1	TRBJ2-3	few	CASSVRTGKTDTQYF	TGTGCCAGCAGCGTCCGGACAGGAAAAACAGATACGCAGTATTTT
TRBV29-1	TRBD1	TRBJ2-3	few	CSVGTADTDTQYF	TGCAGCGTCGGGACAGCCGACACAGATACGCAGTATTTT
TRBV12-3/TRBV12-4	-	TRBJ2-2	few	CASRMGGGTGELFF	TGTGCCAGCAGGATGGGGGGAGGCACCGGGGAGCTGTTTTTT
TRBV2	-	TRBJ2-7	-	CASSEAGGYYEQYF	TGTGCCAGCAGTGAAGCAGGGGGATATTACGAGCAGTACTTC
TRBV7-9	-	TRBJ1-2	once	CASSLDPSPRGYTF	TGTGCCAGCAGCTTAGACCCATCCCCTCGTGGCTACACCTTC
TRBV6-5	TRBD1	TRBJ1-1	-	CASSTTPWGQGWGNTEAFF	TGTGCCAGCAGTACTACTCCGTGGGGACAGGGCTGGGGGAACACTGAAGCTTTCTTT
TRBV9	TRBD2	TRBJ2-1	once	CASSLRAGGPIDEQFF	TGTGCCAGCAGCCTGAGAGCGGGGGGGCCTATCGATGAGCAGTTCTTC
TRBV24-1	-	TRBJ2-5	-	CATSSLAPNQETQYF	TGTGCCACCAGTTCCCTAGCGCCTAACCAAGAGACCCAGTACTTC
TRBV6-2/TRBV6-3	TRBD2	TRBJ2-7	-	CASKSGSISIGEQYF	TGTGCCAGCAAAAGCGGGAGCATATCGATCGGGGAGCAGTACTTC
TRBV24-1	-	TRBJ2-5	-	CATSDILQGTQYF	TGTGCCACCAGTGATATTTTACAGGGGACCCAGTACTTC
TRBV20-1	-	TRBJ2-7	-	CSVAKGNEQYF	TGCAGTGTGGCCAAGGGGAACGAGCAGTACTTC
TRBV6-1	-	TRBJ2-1	once	CAKPPESYRKKKNREQFF	TGTGCCAAACCCCCGGAGTCTTATAGGAAAAAGAAAAACAGGGAGCAGTTCTTC
TRBV6-2/TRBV6-3	-	TRBJ2-3	-	CASRTSSRWSTDTQYF	TGTGCCAGCAGAACTAGTAGTCGATGGTCAACAGATACGCAGTATTTT